This T cell receptor beta chain emerged from a study of identical twins (TCRdb year 2016). Some background on the complete study: TCR alpha and beta repertoires from monozygotic twins, unrelated adults of various ages and cord blood were deep-sequenced to test whether fetal clonotypes persist. To rule out contamination, the twin experiments were replicated at different times with different library preparation protocols. Overall results and qualifications from the work: Fewer insertions were carried by abundant cord blood beta clonotypes, a similar but weaker trend appeared in young adult naive repertoires, and no such trend appeared in memory repertoires. A weaker excess of twin sharing was found in beta out-of-frame sequences because the signal-to-noise ratio was lowered by fewer shared sequences. Zero-insertion analyses could be partly confounded by invariant T cells such as MAIT and iNKT, though diverse VJ usage argued against such confounding for most clonotypes. Recombination models systematically underestimated out-of-frame TCR alpha sharing in monozygotic twins but agreed with sharing between unrelated individuals. Because the same donors could not be followed over many years, the conclusions depended on cross-sectional statistical analysis. Out-of-frame TCR alpha sequences shared between twins showed an excess of low generation-probability sequences compared with coincidental sharing between unrelated individuals.

All donors were healthy Caucasians. Three pairs of female monozygotic twins, all aged roughly 18 to 29 years, were included in the twin cohort. CD4+ and CD8+ T cell populations were isolated with positive isolation kits from Invitrogen. The CDR3 runs 15 residues from the cysteine to the phenylalanine. The read is trimmed to its CDR3 DNA, 45 bases read in frame from base 1. This clonotype was counted only a few times. Its cognate antigen has yet to be identified. Base quality data are lacking; no much larger clone is found one base away. Library preparation was by 5' RACE. Sequenced on an Illumina HiSeq 2000. Template switching added a universal primer binding site, and the final cDNA carried a unique molecular identifier that allowed TCR cDNA molecules to be counted accurately. Specific primers in the conserved constant-segment region were used to synthesize first-strand cDNA for the TCR alpha and beta chains. To control for contamination, every cDNA library was double barcoded, receiving both a SMART-Mk sample barcode and Illumina barcodes. TruSeq adapter sequences along with Illumina sample barcodes were introduced in two successive PCR steps. The TCR alpha and beta cDNA libraries were sequenced on the Illumina HiSeq platform using custom primers. Per the authors' processing: MiGEC processed the raw reads to extract unique molecular identifiers, while MiXCR was used to determine the CDR3 positions. For each individual, recombination models were inferred using an EM algorithm with the repgenHMM and IGoR tools. Shared clonotype analysis was performed with the tcR package in R, normalizing sharing by the product of cloneset sizes. Out-of-frame nonproductive sequences were analyzed to study raw recombination free of thymic and clonal selection effects. TCRdb took the public reads, trimmed them with fastp at Q25, ran MiXCR for clone calling and kept in-frame beta chains. Rows merge per CDR3 protein into single entries with the most common DNA and genes. These V and J calls rely on TCRdb rather than the paper's analysis. The sample table holds hundreds of thousands of distinct CDR3 sequences, of which approximately 8% were seen once. The ten largest make up 5% to 6% of the sample.

In addition, the sample was reused for a study of yellow fever vaccine responses in identical twins. As described in the second report: According to the authors, the vaccine-induced T cell response in identical twins seemed to be partly convergent and partly specific to each individual. In identical twins, the study followed T cell clones that responded to the vaccine with precision.

The TCR sequence derives from a woman under 30 in good health. The sequence is built from TRBV21-1 and TRBJ2-1; the table's D call TRBD1 went unverified against the DNA. TRBV21-1 is designated a pseudogene. Sequences were obtained from CD8+ T cells sorted from blood. The nucleotide sequence reads as follows: TGTGCCAGCAGCAAGAGCCGGGACAGGGAACATGAGCAGTTCTTC. It codes for CASSKSRDREHEQFF.